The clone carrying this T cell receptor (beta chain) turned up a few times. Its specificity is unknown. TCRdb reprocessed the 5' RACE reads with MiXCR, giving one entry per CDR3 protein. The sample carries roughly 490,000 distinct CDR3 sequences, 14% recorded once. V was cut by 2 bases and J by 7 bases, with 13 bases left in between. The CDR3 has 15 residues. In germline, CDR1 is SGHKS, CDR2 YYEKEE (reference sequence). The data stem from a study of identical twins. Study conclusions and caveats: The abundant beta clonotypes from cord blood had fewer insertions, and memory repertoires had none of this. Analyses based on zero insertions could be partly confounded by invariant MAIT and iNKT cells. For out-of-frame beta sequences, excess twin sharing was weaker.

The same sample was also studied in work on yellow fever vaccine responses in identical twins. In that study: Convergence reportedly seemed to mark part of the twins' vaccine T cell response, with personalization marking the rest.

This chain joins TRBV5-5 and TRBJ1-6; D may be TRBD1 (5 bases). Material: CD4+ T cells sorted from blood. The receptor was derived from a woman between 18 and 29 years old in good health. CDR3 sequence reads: CASSLGGATNSPLHF. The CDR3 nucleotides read TGTGCCAGCAGCTTAGGAGGGGCCACGAATTCACCCCTCCACTTT.